This TCR beta chain is from a study of cytomegalovirus exposure and HLA in healthy donors. Study details: It was reported in a later analysis that the 90 to 150 validation repertoires used the same platform as the approximately 650 first-cohort repertoires. Notes on the study in general: The study recorded about 160 TCR beta chains that were cytomegalovirus-associated. Rarity marked most TCR sequences, yet some public TCRs occurred in many donors.

Clones were sequenced by immunoSEQ multiplex PCR, and TCRdb holds only the in-frame ones, with some missing. The sample includes about 180,000 clones, 85% of them seen just once. Germline V gene sequence: CDR1 GTSNPN, CDR2 SVGIG (reference sequence). V shed 1 base and J shed 9 bases, with 16 bases lying between them. This CDR3 spans 14 amino acids. Comment on this clone: Antigen specificity is unknown.

The sample comprised PBMCs. V is TRBV30 and J is TRBJ2-1; a weak D match, TRBD2 (5 bases). This TCR came from a man younger than 30 in good health and CMV-seropositive. The CDR3 spells CAWSAGPGVTEQFF. CDR3 nucleotide sequence: TGTGCCTGGAGTGCGGGCCCCGGGGTTACTGAGCAGTTCTTC.